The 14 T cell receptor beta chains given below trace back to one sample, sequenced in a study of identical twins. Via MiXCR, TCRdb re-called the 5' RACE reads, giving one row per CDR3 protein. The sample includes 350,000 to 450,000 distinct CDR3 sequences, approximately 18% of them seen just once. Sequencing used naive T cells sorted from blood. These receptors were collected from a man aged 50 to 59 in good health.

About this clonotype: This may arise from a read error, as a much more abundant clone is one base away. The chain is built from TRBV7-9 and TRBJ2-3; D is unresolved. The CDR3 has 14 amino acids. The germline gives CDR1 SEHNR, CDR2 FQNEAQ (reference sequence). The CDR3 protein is CASNLGFRTDTQYF. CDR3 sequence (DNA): TGTGCCAGCAACTTAGGGTTTCGCACAGATACGCAGTATTTT.

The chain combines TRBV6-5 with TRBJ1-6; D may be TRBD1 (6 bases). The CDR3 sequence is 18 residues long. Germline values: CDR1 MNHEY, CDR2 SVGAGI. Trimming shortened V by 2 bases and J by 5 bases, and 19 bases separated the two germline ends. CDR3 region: CASSYGSPYYRDNSPLHF. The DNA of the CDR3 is TGTGCCAGCAGTTACGGGTCTCCTTATTACAGGGATAATTCACCCCTCCACTTT.

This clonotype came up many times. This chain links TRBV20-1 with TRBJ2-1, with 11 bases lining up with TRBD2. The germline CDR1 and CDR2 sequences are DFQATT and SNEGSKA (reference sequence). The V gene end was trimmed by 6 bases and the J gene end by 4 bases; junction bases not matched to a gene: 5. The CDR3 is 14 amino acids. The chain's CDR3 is CSALAGGRYNEQFF. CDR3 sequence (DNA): TGCAGTGCATTAGCGGGGGGGCGGTACAATGAGCAGTTCTTC.

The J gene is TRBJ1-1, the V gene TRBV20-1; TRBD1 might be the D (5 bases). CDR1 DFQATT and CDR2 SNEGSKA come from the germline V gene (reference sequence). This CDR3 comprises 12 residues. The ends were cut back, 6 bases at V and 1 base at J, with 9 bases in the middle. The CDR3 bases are TGCAGTGCAAGGACAACGAACACTGAAGCTTTCTTT. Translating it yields CSARTTNTEAFF.

CDR3 amino acids: CASSFPGPNSGANVLTF. As DNA, the CDR3 is TGTGCCAGCAGCTTTCCGGGACCCAACTCTGGGGCCAACGTCCTGACTTTC. The rearrangement uses TRBV7-3 and TRBJ2-6; D possibly uses TRBD1 or TRBD2 (5 bases each). V was clipped by 3 bases and J by 0 bases, with 12 bases between them. The CDR3 spans 17 residues. Germline loops: CDR1 SGHTA, CDR2 FQGTGA.

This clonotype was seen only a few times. CDR3 amino acids: CASTPWDWNTGELFF. CDR3 DNA sequence: TGTGCCAGCACCCCCTGGGACTGGAACACCGGGGAGCTGTTTTTT. J is TRBJ2-2 and V is TRBV12-3 or TRBV12-4; the D gene is possibly TRBD2 (6 bases). This CDR3 region has 15 residues. Trimming shortened V by 7 bases and J by 1 base, and 13 bases separated the two germline ends.

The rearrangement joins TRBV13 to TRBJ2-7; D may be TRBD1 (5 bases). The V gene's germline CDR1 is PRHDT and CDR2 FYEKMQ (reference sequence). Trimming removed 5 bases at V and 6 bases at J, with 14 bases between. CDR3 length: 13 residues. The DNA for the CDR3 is TGTGCCAGCAGCCCCGCAGGGTTAGGCGAGCAGTACTTC. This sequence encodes CASSPAGLGEQYF.

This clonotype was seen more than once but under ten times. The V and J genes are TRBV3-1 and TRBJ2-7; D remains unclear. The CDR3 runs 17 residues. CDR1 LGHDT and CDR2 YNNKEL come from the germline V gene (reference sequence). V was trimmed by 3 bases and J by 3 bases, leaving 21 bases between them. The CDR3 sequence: CASSHALRRASGYEQYF. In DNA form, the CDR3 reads TGTGCCAGCAGCCACGCCCTTAGACGGGCCTCGGGCTACGAGCAGTACTTC.

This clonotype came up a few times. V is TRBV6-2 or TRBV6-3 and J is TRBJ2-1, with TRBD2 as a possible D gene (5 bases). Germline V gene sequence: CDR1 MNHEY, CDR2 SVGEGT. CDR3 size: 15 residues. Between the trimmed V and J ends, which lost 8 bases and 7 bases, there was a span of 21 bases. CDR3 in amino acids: CASLPLAGVLNEQFF. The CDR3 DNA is TGTGCCAGCCTCCCCCTCGCGGGCGTCCTAAATGAGCAGTTCTTC.

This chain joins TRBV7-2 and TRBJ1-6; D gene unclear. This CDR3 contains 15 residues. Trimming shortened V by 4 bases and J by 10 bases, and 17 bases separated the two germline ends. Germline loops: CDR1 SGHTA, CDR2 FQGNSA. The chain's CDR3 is CASSSRPGGKSPLHF. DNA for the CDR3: TGTGCCAGCAGCTCCCGTCCCGGTGGGAAATCACCCCTCCACTTT.

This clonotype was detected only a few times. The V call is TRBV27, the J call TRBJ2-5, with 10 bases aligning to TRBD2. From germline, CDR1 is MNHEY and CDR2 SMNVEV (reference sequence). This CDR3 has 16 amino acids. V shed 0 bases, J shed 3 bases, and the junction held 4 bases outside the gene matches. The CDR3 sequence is CASSLSLGLAEETQYF. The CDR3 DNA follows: TGTGCCAGCAGTTTATCCCTAGGACTAGCGGAAGAGACCCAGTACTTC.

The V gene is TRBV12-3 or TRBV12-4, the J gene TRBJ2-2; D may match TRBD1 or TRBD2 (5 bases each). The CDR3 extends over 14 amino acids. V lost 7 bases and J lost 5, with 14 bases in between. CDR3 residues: CASKLDRHTGELFF. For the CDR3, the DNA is TGTGCCAGCAAACTAGACAGACATACCGGGGAGCTGTTTTTT.

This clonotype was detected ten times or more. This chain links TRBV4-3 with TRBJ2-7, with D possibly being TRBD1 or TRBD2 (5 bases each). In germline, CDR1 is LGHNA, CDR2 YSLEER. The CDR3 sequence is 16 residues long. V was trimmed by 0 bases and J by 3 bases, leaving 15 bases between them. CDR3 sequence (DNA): TGCGCCAGCAGCCAAGATTTGGGGACCCTACTCTACGAGCAGTACTTC. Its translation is CASSQDLGTLLYEQYF.

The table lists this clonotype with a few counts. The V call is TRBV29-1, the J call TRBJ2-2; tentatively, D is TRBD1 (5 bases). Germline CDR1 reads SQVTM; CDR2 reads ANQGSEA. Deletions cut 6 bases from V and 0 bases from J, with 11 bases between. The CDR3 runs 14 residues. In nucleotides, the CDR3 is TGCAGCGTCTTAAAGGACACGAACACCGGGGAGCTGTTTTTT. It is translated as CSVLKDTNTGELFF.